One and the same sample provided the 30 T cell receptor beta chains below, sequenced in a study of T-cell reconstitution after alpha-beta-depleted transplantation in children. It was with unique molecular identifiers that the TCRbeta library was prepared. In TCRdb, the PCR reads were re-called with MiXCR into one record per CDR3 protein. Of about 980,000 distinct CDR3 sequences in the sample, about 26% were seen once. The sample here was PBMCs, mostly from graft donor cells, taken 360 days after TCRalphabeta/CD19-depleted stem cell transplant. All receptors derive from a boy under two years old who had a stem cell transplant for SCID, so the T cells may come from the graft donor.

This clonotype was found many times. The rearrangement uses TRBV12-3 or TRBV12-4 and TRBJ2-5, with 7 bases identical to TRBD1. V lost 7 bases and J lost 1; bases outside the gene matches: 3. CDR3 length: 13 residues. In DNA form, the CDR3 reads TGTGCCAGCACTGGGACAGTCCAAGAGACCCAGTACTTC. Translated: CASTGTVQETQYF.

CDR3 region: CASSSWTGMNTEAFF. The CDR3 DNA sequence: TGCGCCAGCAGCTCATGGACAGGAATGAACACTGAAGCTTTCTTT. This rearrangement joins TRBV5-1 to TRBJ1-1, with 7 bases identical to TRBD1. V lost 3 bases, J lost 0 bases, and 5 bases stayed unmatched. The CDR3 consists of 15 residues. CDR1 and CDR2 from the germline V gene are SGHRS and YFSETQ.

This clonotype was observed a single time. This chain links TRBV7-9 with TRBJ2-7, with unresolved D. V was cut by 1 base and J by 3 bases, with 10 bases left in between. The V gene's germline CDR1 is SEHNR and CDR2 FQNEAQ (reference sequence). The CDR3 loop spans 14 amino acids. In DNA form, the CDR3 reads TGTGCCAGCAGCTTAGACCTGGTTAGCTACGAGCAGTACTTC. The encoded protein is CASSLDLVSYEQYF.

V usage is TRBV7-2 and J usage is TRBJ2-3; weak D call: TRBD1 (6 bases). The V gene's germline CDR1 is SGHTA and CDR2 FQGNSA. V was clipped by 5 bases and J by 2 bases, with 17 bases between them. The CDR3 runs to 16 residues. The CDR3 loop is CASSPRGRTVTDTQYF. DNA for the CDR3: TGTGCCAGCAGCCCCCGAGGAAGGACAGTCACAGATACGCAGTATTTT.

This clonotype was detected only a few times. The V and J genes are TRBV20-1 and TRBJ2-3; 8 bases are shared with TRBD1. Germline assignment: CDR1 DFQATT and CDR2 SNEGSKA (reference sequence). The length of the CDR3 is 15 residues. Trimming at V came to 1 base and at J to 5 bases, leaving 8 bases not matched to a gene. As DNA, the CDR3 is TGCAGTGCTAGAGTTCGACAGGGGTGGGTAGATACGCAGTATTTT. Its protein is CSARVRQGWVDTQYF.

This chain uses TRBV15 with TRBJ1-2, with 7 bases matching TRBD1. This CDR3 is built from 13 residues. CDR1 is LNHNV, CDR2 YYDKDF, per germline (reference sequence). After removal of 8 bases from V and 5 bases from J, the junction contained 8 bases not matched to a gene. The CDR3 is CATGTGTAYGYTF. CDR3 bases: TGTGCCACCGGTACCGGGACAGCATATGGCTACACCTTC.

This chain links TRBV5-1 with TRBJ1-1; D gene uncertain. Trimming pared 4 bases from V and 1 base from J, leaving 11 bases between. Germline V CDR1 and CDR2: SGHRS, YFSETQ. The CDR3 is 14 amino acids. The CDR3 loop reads CASSHQTGNTEAFF. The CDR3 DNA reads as TGCGCCAGCAGCCACCAGACGGGGAACACTGAAGCTTTCTTT.

Here the CDR3 reads CASSHLGQSTDTQYF. The CDR3 nucleotides are TGCGCCAGCAGCCACCTGGGACAGTCCACAGATACGCAGTATTTT. The chain recombines TRBV5-1 with TRBJ2-3, with 7 bases matching TRBD1. The CDR3 has 15 residues. Trimming cost V 4 bases and J 2 bases; bases outside gene matches: 7. The germline V gene has CDR1 SGHRS and CDR2 YFSETQ.

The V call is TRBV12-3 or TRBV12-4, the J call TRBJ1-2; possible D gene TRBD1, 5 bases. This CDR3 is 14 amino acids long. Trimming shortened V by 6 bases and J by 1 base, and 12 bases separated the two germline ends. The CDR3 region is CASRWGLFNYGYTF. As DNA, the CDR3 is TGTGCCAGCAGGTGGGGCTTATTTAACTATGGCTACACCTTC.

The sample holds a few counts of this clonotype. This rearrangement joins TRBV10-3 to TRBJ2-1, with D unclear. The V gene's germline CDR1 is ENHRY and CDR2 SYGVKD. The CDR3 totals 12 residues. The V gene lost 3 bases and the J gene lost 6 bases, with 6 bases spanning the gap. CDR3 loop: CAISERVNEQFF. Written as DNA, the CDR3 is TGTGCCATCAGTGAAAGGGTCAATGAGCAGTTCTTC.

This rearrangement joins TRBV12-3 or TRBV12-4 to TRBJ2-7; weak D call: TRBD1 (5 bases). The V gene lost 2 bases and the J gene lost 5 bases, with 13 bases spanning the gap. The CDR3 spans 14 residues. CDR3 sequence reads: CASSLFRGYNEQYF. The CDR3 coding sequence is TGTGCCAGCAGTTTATTTAGGGGTTACAACGAGCAGTACTTC.

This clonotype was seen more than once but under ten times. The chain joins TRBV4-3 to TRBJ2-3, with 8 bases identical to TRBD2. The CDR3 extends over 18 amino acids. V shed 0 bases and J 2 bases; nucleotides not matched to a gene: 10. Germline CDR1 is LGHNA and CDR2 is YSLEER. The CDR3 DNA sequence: TGCGCCAGCAGCCAAGAAGGCACCCCGGGGGGGATCACAGATACGCAGTATTTT. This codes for CASSQEGTPGGITDTQYF.

The CDR3, as DNA: TGTGCCAGCAGACCGGGACTCAGTACGCAGTATTTT. Encoded protein: CASRPGLSTQYF. The chain joins TRBV7-2 to TRBJ2-3; TRBD2 is a possible D gene (6 bases). The CDR3 is 12 amino acids. From germline, CDR1 is SGHTA and CDR2 FQGNSA. V lost 6 bases to trimming and J lost 8 bases, with 12 bases between them.

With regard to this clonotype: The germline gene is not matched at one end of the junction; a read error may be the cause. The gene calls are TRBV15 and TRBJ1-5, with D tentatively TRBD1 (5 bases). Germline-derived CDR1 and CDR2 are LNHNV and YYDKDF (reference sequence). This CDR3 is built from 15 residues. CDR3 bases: TGTGCCACCAGCAGAGATGAAGGGGAGAATCGGCCCCAGCATTTT. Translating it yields CATSRDEGENRPQHF.

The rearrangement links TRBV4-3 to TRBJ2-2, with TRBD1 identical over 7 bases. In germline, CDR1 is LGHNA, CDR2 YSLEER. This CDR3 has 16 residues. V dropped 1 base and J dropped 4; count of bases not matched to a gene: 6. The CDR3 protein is CASSQGTGAATGELFF. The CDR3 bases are TGCGCCAGCAGCCAAGGAACAGGGGCAGCCACCGGGGAGCTGTTTTTT.

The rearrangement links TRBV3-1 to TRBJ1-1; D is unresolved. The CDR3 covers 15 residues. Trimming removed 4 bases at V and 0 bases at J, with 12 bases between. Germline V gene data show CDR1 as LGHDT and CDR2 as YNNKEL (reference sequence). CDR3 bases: TGTGCCAGCAGCCCGGCAGGATTCATGAACACTGAAGCTTTCTTT. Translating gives CASSPAGFMNTEAFF.

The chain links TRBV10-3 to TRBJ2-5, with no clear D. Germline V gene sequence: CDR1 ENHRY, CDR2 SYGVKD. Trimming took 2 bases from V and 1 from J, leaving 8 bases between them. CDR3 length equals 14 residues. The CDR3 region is CAISERRSQETQYF. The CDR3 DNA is TGTGCCATCAGTGAGCGGCGGTCCCAAGAGACCCAGTACTTC.

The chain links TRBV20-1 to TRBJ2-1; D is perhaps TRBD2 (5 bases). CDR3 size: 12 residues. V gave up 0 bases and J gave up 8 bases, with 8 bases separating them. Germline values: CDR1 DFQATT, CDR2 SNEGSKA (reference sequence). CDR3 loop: CSAREARDEQFF. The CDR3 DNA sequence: TGCAGTGCTAGAGAGGCGAGGGATGAGCAGTTCTTC.

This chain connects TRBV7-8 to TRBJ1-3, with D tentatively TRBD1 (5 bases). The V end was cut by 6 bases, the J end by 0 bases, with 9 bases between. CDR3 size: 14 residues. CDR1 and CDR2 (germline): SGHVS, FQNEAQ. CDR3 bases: TGTGCCAGCAGGAGTGACAGCTCTGGAAACACCATATATTTT. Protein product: CASRSDSSGNTIYF.

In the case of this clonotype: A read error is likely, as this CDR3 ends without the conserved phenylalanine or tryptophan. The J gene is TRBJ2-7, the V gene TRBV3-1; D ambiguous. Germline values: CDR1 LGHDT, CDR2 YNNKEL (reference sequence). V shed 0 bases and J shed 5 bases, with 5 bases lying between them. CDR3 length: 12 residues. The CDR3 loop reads CASSQDTHEQYS. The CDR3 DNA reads TGTGCCAGCAGCCAAGATACACACGAGCAGTACTCC.

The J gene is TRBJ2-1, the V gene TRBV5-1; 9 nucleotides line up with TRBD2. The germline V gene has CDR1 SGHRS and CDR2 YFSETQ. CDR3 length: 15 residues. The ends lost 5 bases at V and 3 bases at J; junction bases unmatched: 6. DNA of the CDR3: TGCGCCAGCAGTAGCGGGGGCGGCTTCTACAATGAGCAGTTCTTC. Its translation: CASSSGGGFYNEQFF.

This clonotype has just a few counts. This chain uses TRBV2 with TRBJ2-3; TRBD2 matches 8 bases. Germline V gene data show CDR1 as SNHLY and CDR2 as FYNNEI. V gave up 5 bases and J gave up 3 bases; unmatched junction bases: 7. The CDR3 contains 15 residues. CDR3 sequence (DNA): TGTGCCAGCAGTCGACGGGGGGGCGCGACAGATACGCAGTATTTT. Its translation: CASSRRGGATDTQYF.

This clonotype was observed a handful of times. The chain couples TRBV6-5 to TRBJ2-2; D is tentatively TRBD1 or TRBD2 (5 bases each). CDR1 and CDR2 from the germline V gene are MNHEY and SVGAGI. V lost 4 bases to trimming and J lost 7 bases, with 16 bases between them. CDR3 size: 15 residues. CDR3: CASSFLGTFHGELFF. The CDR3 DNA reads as TGTGCCAGCAGTTTCCTTGGGACCTTCCACGGGGAGCTGTTTTTT.

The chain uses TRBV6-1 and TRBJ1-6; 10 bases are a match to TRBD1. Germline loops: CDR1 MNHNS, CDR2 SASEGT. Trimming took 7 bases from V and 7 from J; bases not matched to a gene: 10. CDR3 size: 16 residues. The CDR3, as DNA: TGTGCCAGCATCGGTTGGGACAGGGGAACGAATTCACCCCTCCACTTT. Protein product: CASIGWDRGTNSPLHF.

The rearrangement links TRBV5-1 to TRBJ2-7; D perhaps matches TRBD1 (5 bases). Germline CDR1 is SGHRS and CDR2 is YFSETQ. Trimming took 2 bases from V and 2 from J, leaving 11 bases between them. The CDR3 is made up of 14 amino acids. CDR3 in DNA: TGCGCCAGCAGCTTCGCAGGGCCTACCTACGAGCAGTACTTC. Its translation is CASSFAGPTYEQYF.

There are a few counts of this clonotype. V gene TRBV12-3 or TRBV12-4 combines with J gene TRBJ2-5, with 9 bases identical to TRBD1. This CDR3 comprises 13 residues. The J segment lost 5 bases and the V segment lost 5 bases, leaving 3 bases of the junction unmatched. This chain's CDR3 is CASSHRGPETQYF. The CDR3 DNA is TGTGCCAGCAGTCACAGGGGGCCCGAGACCCAGTACTTC.

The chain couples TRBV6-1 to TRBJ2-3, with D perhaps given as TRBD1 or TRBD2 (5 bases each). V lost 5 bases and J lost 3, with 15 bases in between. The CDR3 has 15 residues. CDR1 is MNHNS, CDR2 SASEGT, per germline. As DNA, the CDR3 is TGTGCCAGCAGTCCGGACGTGGGGGTGACAGATACGCAGTATTTT. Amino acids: CASSPDVGVTDTQYF.

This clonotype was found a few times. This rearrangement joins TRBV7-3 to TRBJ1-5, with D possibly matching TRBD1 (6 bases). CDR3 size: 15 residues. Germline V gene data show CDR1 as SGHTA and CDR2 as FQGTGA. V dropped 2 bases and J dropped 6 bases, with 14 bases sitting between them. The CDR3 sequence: CASSLGGGMGQPQHF. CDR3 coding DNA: TGTGCCAGCAGCTTAGGAGGGGGTATGGGTCAGCCCCAGCATTTT.

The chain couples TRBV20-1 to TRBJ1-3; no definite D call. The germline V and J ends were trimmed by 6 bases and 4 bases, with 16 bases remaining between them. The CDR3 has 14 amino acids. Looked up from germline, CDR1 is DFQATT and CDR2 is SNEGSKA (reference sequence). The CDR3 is CSASPGQSGNTIYF. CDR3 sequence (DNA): TGCAGTGCAAGCCCCGGGCAATCGGGAAACACCATATATTTT.

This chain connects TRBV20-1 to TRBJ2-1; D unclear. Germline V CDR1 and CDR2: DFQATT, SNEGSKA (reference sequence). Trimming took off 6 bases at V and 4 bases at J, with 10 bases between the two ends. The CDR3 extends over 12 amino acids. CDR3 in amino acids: CSAARGYNEQFF. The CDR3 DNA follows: TGCAGTGCGGCCCGAGGATACAATGAGCAGTTCTTC.